The entry that follows covers one TCR beta chain sequence. Its target is unknown. Time point denoted: week 23, last vaccination. Topical imiquimod accompanied each vaccine dose, which consisted of 300 ug of mutant IDH1 20-mer peptide. The sample comes from a study of a mutant IDH1 vaccine in newly diagnosed glioma. Overall study: Patients began vaccination 4-6 weeks after radiotherapy alone, or with temozolomide cycles. Notes on the study in general: Pseudoprogression seemingly bore no relation to changes in top peripheral T cell clonotypes.

Only in-frame clones appear in the TCRdb table, and some are missing; sequencing was by immunoSEQ multiplex PCR. This table has 29,000 or so clones, 75% to 90% appearing once. The receptor was isolated from a woman younger than 35 with glioma. The input for sequencing was PBMCs, taken from a glioma patient whose treatment included an IDH1 peptide vaccine.

CDR3 DNA sequence: TGTGCCAGCAGCTTGCTCCAGGGGAACACTGAAGCTTTCTTT. It yields the protein CASSLLQGNTEAFF. This sequence joins TRBV5-5 and TRBJ1-1; maybe TRBD1 (5 bases). V lost 1 base and J lost 1, with 8 bases in between. This CDR3 spans 14 amino acids. Germline V gene lookup returns CDR1 SGHKS and CDR2 YYEKEE (reference sequence).